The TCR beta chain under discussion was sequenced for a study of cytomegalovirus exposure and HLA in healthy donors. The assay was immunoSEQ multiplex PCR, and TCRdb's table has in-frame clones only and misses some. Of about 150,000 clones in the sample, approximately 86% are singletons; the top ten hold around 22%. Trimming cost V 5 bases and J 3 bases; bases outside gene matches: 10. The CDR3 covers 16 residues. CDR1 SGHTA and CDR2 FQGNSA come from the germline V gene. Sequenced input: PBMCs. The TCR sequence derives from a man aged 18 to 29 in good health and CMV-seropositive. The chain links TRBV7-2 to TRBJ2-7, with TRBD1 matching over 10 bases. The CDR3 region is CASSPPRGTGVYEQYF. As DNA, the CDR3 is TGTGCCAGCAGCCCCCCCCGCGGGACAGGGGTCTACGAGCAGTACTTC.